The clone carrying this TCR beta chain was seen a few times. The read terminates 3 residues before the CDR3 end, so the remaining end is supplied by the germline J gene. Per germline, CDR1 LNHDA and CDR2 SQIVND (reference sequence). The CDR3 is 17 residues long. This entry comes from a study of T cell clonality in common variable immunodeficiency. Generated by immunoSEQ multiplex PCR, the TCRdb table keeps only in-frame clones and is missing some. The repertoire shows fewer than 60,000 clones, none seen only once; the top ten take just over 2%. The receptor comes from a person aged 18 to 75 in good health. The specimen sequenced was peripheral blood mononuclear cells. The genes are TRBV19 and TRBJ1-2; 8 bases match TRBD1. The covered CDR3 bases are TGTGCCAGTAGTATTTTAAAATTCTCGACAGGGGAAGGCGGC. Protein: CASSILKFSTGEGG. The entire CDR3 reads CASSILKFSTGEGGYTF.